The clone carrying this T cell receptor beta chain appeared once. The antigen is unknown. Sequencing was performed with immunoSEQ multiplex PCR; in TCRdb, only in-frame clones are kept and a portion is missing. Of 25,000 to 30,000 clones listed, around 88% were seen once; the top ten hold approximately 6.3%. The CDR3 is made up of 14 amino acids. The V end was cut by 0 bases, the J end by 6 bases, with 11 bases between. The germline CDR1 and CDR2 sequences are WNHNN and SYGVQD (reference sequence). These data belong to a study of PD-1 blockade in classical Hodgkin lymphoma. Relapse was seen in all patients after autologous stem cell transplantation, and brentuximab vedotin exposure was variable. Applied to thawed PBMCs, magnetic negative selection was the method used to isolate CD8+ T cells. General study results and limits: Significantly greater TCR diversity emerged by C4D1 in CD4+ cells but not CD8+ cells.

This material consisted of CD8+ T cells from blood, taken at baseline. The receptor was isolated from a human donor with classical Hodgkin lymphoma. The rearrangement uses TRBV10-1 and TRBJ2-5, with D perhaps assigned TRBD1 or TRBD2 (7 bases each). The CDR3 spells CASSESRGGKTQYF. As DNA, the CDR3 is TGCGCCAGCAGTGAGTCCAGGGGGGGGAAGACCCAGTACTTC.